The present entry profiles one T cell receptor beta chain with its context. As yet, its antigen is unknown. The germline gives CDR1 SGHDT, CDR2 YYEEEE. V lost 0 bases and J lost 1, with 10 bases in between. The CDR3 length is 15 residues. Libraries were prepared by immunoSEQ multiplex PCR; TCRdb keeps only in-frame clonotypes and omits some of them. The table has 90,000 to 95,000 clones, roughly 91% seen once. This entry comes from a study of graft-versus-host responses after intestinal transplantation. Background on the study: In this cohort, recipients had multivisceral, liver-intestinal, or isolated intestinal transplants. Regarding the study as a whole: GvH clonotypes were identified within recipient marrow, with a subset emerging first in ileum or blood.

The source of this sequence is a human donor who received an intestinal transplant. J is TRBJ1-1 and V is TRBV5-6; D remains ambiguous. Sample: unstimulated CD8+ T cells sorted from spleen or lymph node cells, taken before intestinal transplant. The CDR3 nucleotides are TGTGCCAGCAGCTTGGTGAGGTCTGCGAACACTGAAGCTTTCTTT. Protein product: CASSLVRSANTEAFF. Full variable domain (missing parts from reference TRBV5-6 and TRBJ1-1): DAGVTQSPTHLIKTRGQQVTLRCSPKSGHDTVSWYQQALGQGPQFIFQYYEEEERQRGNFPDRFSGHQFPNYSSELNVNALLLGDSALYLCASSLVRSANTEAFFGQGTRLTVV.